This T cell receptor beta chain was identified during a study of cytomegalovirus exposure and HLA in healthy donors. The V segment lost 6 bases and the J segment 7 bases; nucleotides outside the gene matches: 7. Germline loops: CDR1 PRHDT, CDR2 FYEKMQ (reference sequence). The CDR3 runs 14 residues. Broader study findings: The authors later found TCR association rates varying by HLA locus, with DRB1 most and HLA-C fewest.

This clone was detected a few times. Its matching antigen is unknown. The PCR contained 60 Vbeta and 13 Jbeta primers. Assay: immunoSEQ multiplex PCR; the TCRdb copy retains only in-frame clones and omits some. The table lists 90,000 to 120,000 clones, less than 85% of them singletons. This chain links TRBV13 with TRBJ1-4; 8 nucleotides match TRBD1. Sequenced material: PBMCs. The sequence was collected from a middle-aged woman in good health and CMV-seropositive. The CDR3: CASRPRGLSEKLFF. The CDR3 nucleotides read TGTGCCAGCAGACCCAGGGGGCTTAGTGAAAAACTGTTTTTT.